Below are 10 T cell receptor beta chains sequenced from a single sample in a study of blood T cells in healthy people across ages. Then a second PCR, running roughly 7 to 11 cycles, was carried out with a sample-barcoded 5' primer and a J-beta primer mix. Each CDR3 protein gets one entry after TCRdb re-called the 5' RACE reads with MiXCR. The sample lists about 1,500,000 distinct CDR3 sequences, 42% seen once, with 6.5% to 10% in the top ten. Sequencing was carried out using blood. These receptors all come from a young woman in good health.

This clonotype was seen a few times. V and J are TRBV25-1 and TRBJ1-2; TRBD1 is a possible D gene (6 bases). Germline V lookup: CDR1 MGHDK, CDR2 SYGVNS. This CDR3 comprises 17 residues. V was clipped by 0 bases and J by 7 bases, with 21 bases between them. DNA for the CDR3: TGTGCCAGCAGTGAATATTTTCGAGAAAGGGGGGTTTCTGGCTACACCTTC. Translated, it gives CASSEYFRERGVSGYTF.

This clonotype was recorded a few times. V gene TRBV7-9 combines with J gene TRBJ2-1, with 10 bases aligning to TRBD2. V lost 5 bases to trimming and J lost 0 bases; unmatched junction nucleotides: 7. The germline CDR1 and CDR2 sequences are SEHNR and FQNEAQ (reference sequence). CDR3 length equals 17 residues. The CDR3 DNA reads TGTGCCAGCAGCCTCTGGACTAGCGGACGCTCCTACAATGAGCAGTTCTTC. Its protein product is CASSLWTSGRSYNEQFF.

This clonotype was counted many times. The chain recombines TRBV4-1 with TRBJ2-4; D may match TRBD1 or TRBD2 (5 bases each). The V end lost 4 bases, the J end lost 0 bases, and 19 bases lay between the germline ends. This CDR3 has 18 residues. CDR1 is MGHRA and CDR2 is YSYEKL in the germline V gene. CDR3 DNA sequence: TGCGCCAGCAGCCCCCCCGGGACGCTTACTCTAGCCAAAAACATTCAGTACTTC. Amino acids: CASSPPGTLTLAKNIQYF.

V and J are TRBV6-5 and TRBJ2-5, with D possibly TRBD1 on 6 matching bases. CDR3 length: 14 residues. V was shortened by 0 bases and J by 11 bases, with 16 bases between the two germline ends. Looked up from germline, CDR1 is MNHEY and CDR2 is SVGAGI. As DNA, the CDR3 is TGTGCCAGCAGTTACTCGACAGGATTCAATGAGCAGTACTTC. Protein sequence: CASSYSTGFNEQYF.

This clonotype has only one observation. The chain couples TRBV18 to TRBJ1-1; D gene ambiguous. CDR1 is KGHSH, CDR2 LQKENI, per germline. V was shortened by 0 bases and J by 3 bases, with 8 bases between the two germline ends. The CDR3 length is 14 residues. The CDR3 DNA reads as TGTGCCAGCTCACCACCGGGATGGGACACTGAAGCTTTCTTT. Amino acids: CASSPPGWDTEAFF.

This rearrangement joins TRBV27 to TRBJ2-3; tentatively, D is TRBD2 (6 bases). The V end lost 3 bases, the J end lost 8 bases, and 12 bases lay between the germline ends. Germline V gives CDR1 MNHEY, CDR2 SMNVEV (reference sequence). The CDR3 totals 13 residues. The CDR3 region has the DNA TGTGCCAGCAGTTTTACGGGGGTCAGTACGCAGTATTTT. The encoded protein is CASSFTGVSTQYF.

This clonotype has only a few counts. The chain is built from TRBV6-5 and TRBJ1-5; TRBD1 is a possible D gene (5 bases). This CDR3 spans 13 amino acids. V was clipped by 0 bases and J by 9 bases, with 9 bases between them. CDR1 is MNHEY, CDR2 SVGAGI, per germline. In DNA form, the CDR3 reads TGTGCCAGCAGTTACTCTAATGGGGGGCCCCAGCATTTT. Residues: CASSYSNGGPQHF.

The chain carries TRBV6-1 and TRBJ1-6; 10 nucleotides align to TRBD1. This CDR3 comprises 17 residues. Losses at the gene ends were 8 bases for V and 0 bases for J; bases not matched to a gene: 7. Germline CDR1 and CDR2: MNHNS and SASEGT. CDR3 protein: CASDRDRGFSYNSPLHF. The DNA for the CDR3 is TGTGCCAGCGACCGGGACAGGGGTTTCTCCTATAATTCACCCCTCCACTTT.

This clonotype was observed a single time. V gene TRBV5-6 combines with J gene TRBJ2-2; unclear D gene. This CDR3 has 16 amino acids. Germline V gene sequence: CDR1 SGHDT, CDR2 YYEEEE. The V end lost 0 bases, the J end lost 0 bases, and 9 bases lay between the germline ends. This chain's CDR3 is CASSLANSANTGELFF. The CDR3 DNA follows: TGTGCCAGCAGCTTGGCGAACAGCGCGAACACCGGGGAGCTGTTTTTT.

The chain couples TRBV25-1 to TRBJ1-1, with D tentatively TRBD1 (5 bases). CDR3 length equals 15 residues. Germline V CDR1 and CDR2: MGHDK, SYGVNS. V lost 3 bases and J lost 1, with 12 bases in between. For the CDR3, the DNA is TGTGCCAGCAGTGACCTTGGACACCCGAACACTGAAGCTTTCTTT. It specifies CASSDLGHPNTEAFF.